Listed below are T cell receptor beta chains from one sample, sequenced in a study of glioma-infiltrating T cells. TCRdb ran MiXCR on the multiplex PCR reads and lists one entry per CDR3 protein. The data hold more than 90,000 distinct CDR3 sequences, with around 40% observed a single time. Sequenced: glioma tissue, nonneoplastic brain tissue, or PBMCs (not recorded which). The receptors shown here come from a human donor with low-grade glioma or glioblastoma, undergoing nonglioma brain surgery, or in good health (not recorded which). The CDR3 runs from the conserved cysteine through the conserved F or W. D genes are given only for firm matches. Part of the rows lack a size; the others show once, few, many or a class for expanded clones.

D gene	clone size	V gene	J gene	CDR3 protein	CDR3 DNA
NA	many	TRBV5-1	TRBJ2-7	CASSLLFSGTGSYEQYF	TGCGCCAGCAGCTTACTTTTTAGCGGGACAGGGTCCTACGAGCAGTACTTC
NA	many	TRBV3-1	TRBJ1-2	CASSLGPSQGYTF	TGTGCCAGCAGCCTTGGACCTTCCCAAGGCTACACCTTC
NA	many	TRBV7-8	TRBJ2-2	CASSLASGARGTGELFF	TGTGCCAGCAGCTTAGCCTCAGGGGCCCGGGGGACCGGGGAGCTGTTTTTT
TRBD2	many	TRBV20-1	TRBJ2-3	CSAPVRLAGFTDTQYF	TGCAGTGCTCCCGTGCGACTAGCGGGGTTCACAGATACGCAGTATTTT
TRBD2	many	TRBV7-9	TRBJ2-1	CASRPAGTSVRDEQFF	TGTGCCAGCAGGCCCGCAGGGACTAGCGTACGGGATGAGCAGTTCTTC
TRBD1	many	TRBV19	TRBJ1-2	CASSVRDRGHGYTF	TGTGCCAGTAGTGTACGGGACAGGGGACATGGCTACACCTTC
NA	many	TRBV6-2/TRBV6-3	TRBJ2-2	CASRTEPNTGELFF	TGTGCCAGCAGGACAGAGCCGAACACCGGGGAGCTGTTTTTT
NA	many	TRBV7-2	TRBJ2-2	CASSPQLLGELFF	TGTGCCAGCAGCCCCCAACTTCTCGGGGAGCTGTTTTTT
TRBD2	many	TRBV2	TRBJ2-5	CASSPGLALETQYF	TGTGCCAGCAGTCCCGGACTAGCGCTGGAGACCCAGTACTTC
NA	few	TRBV20-1	TRBJ1-5	CSASPGQNQPQHF	TGCAGTGCTAGTCCAGGACAAAATCAGCCCCAGCATTTT
NA	NA	TRBV7-2	TRBJ1-2	CASSLEATSGHTF	TGTGCCAGCAGCTTAGAAGCAACTAGCGGCCACACCTTC
NA	many	TRBV7-8	TRBJ2-1	CASSLDGGATDEQFF	TGTGCCAGCAGCTTAGACGGAGGGGCAACGGATGAGCAGTTCTTC
NA	many	TRBV6-1	TRBJ2-7	CASSRPGTLFYEQYF	TGTGCCAGCAGTCGCCCCGGGACATTGTTCTACGAGCAGTACTTC
NA	many	TRBV11-1	TRBJ2-1	CASSLGLWFASESYNEQFF	TGTGCCAGCAGCTTAGGTCTATGGTTCGCTAGCGAATCCTACAATGAGCAGTTCTTC
NA	NA	TRBV6-6	TRBJ2-1	CASSEGGSSYNEQFF	TGTGCCAGCAGTGAGGGGGGGAGCTCCTACAATGAGCAGTTCTTC
NA	many	TRBV7-3	TRBJ2-7	CASSFRGDYEQYF	TGTGCCAGCAGCTTCCGCGGGGACTACGAGCAGTACTTC
NA	NA	TRBV11-2	TRBJ2-4	CASSLVESTTKDIQYF	TGTGCCAGCAGCTTAGTGGAGAGTACTACCAAAGACATTCAGTACTTC
TRBD1	many	TRBV28	TRBJ2-7	CASTIGTGPSYEQYF	TGTGCCAGCACAATAGGGACAGGTCCTTCCTACGAGCAGTACTTC
NA	few	TRBV19	TRBJ2-7	CASTDITGGAYEQYF	TGTGCCAGTACTGATATAACTGGGGGCGCCTACGAGCAGTACTTC
NA	many	TRBV4-1	TRBJ1-2	CASSQVFKAGDGYTF	TGCGCCAGCAGCCAAGTCTTTAAGGCGGGGGATGGCTACACCTTC
NA	many	TRBV20-1	TRBJ1-4	CSARDPGGQNEKLFF	TGCAGTGCTAGAGATCCTGGGGGTCAAAATGAAAAACTGTTTTTT
NA	many	TRBV11-2	TRBJ2-7	CASSLPPRDYEQYF	TGTGCCAGCAGCCTCCCCCCCAGGGACTACGAGCAGTACTTC
TRBD1	many	TRBV7-2	TRBJ1-2	CASSTDRVNYGYTF	TGTGCCAGCAGCACGGACAGGGTGAACTATGGCTACACCTTC
NA	NA	TRBV6-5	TRBJ2-7	CASSYITGNTEAFFGQGHEQYF	NA
TRBD1	many	TRBV6-2/TRBV6-3	TRBJ1-5	CASREPRQGRDNSNQPQHF	TGTGCCAGCAGGGAACCACGACAGGGGCGGGACAATAGCAATCAGCCCCAGCATTTT
NA	NA	TRBV6-6	TRBJ1-6	CASGRDIGLVNSLLHF	TGTGCCAGCGGACGAGACATAGGGCTGGTTAATTCACTCCTCCACTTT
NA	many	TRBV20-1	TRBJ2-3	CSASFRGSIVTDTQYF	TGCAGTGCTAGTTTTAGGGGGAGTATAGTCACAGATACGCAGTATTTT
NA	NA	TRBV28	TRBJ1-2	CASSEAGRGTYGYTF	TGTGCCAGCAGTGAAGCGGGAAGGGGAACCTATGGCTACACCTTC
NA	NA	TRBV20-1	TRBJ1-6	CSARGTAYNSPLHF	TGCAGTGCGCGAGGGACCGCCTATAATTCACCCCTCCACTTT
TRBD1	many	TRBV6-2/TRBV6-3	TRBJ2-3	CASRTTGVSTDTQYF	TGTGCCAGCAGAACGACAGGGGTGAGCACAGATACGCAGTATTTT
TRBD2	NA	TRBV4-1	TRBJ2-1	CASSLFAGDDEQFF	TGCGCCAGCAGCTTATTTGCGGGAGACGATGAGCAGTTCTTC
TRBD1	NA	TRBV2	TRBJ1-2	CASRAQGARNYGYTF	TGTGCCAGCAGAGCACAGGGGGCGCGGAACTATGGCTACACCTTC
TRBD1	many	TRBV2	TRBJ1-2	CASRMDRGQRGYTF	TGTGCCAGCAGGATGGACAGGGGGCAACGGGGCTACACCTTC
NA	many	TRBV4-1	TRBJ2-5	CASSQDPVTETQYF	TGCGCCAGCAGCCAAGATCCAGTCACAGAGACCCAGTACTTC
NA	NA	TRBV15	TRBJ2-2	CATSRDRSGFRELFF	TGTGCCACCAGCAGAGATCGCAGCGGGTTCAGGGAGCTGTTTTTT
NA	many	TRBV11-2	TRBJ2-7	CASSSQVTSLEQYF	TGTGCCAGCAGCTCACAGGTCACCTCCCTCGAGCAGTACTTC
TRBD2	NA	TRBV4-1	TRBJ2-3	CASSQEGGGTDTQYF	TGCGCCAGCAGCCAAGAGGGAGGGGGCACAGATACGCAGTATTTT
NA	NA	TRBV6-1	TRBJ1-5	CASSPDHSNQPQHF	TGCGCCAGCAGTCCCGATCATAGCAATCAGCCCCAGCATTTT
TRBD1	many	TRBV5-1	TRBJ2-7	CASSSRTGALYEQYF	TGCGCCAGCAGCTCCCGGACAGGGGCTCTCTACGAGCAGTACTTC
TRBD2	many	TRBV2	TRBJ2-3	CASRKGLVDVDTQYF	TGTGCCAGCAGGAAAGGACTAGTTGATGTAGATACGCAGTATTTT
NA	few	TRBV6-1	TRBJ2-7	CASSELSWGAYEQYF	TGTGCCAGCAGTGAACTATCGTGGGGTGCCTACGAGCAGTACTTC
TRBD2	NA	TRBV20-1	TRBJ2-5	CSARRLSGGLQETQCF	TGCAGTGCTAGAAGACTATCGGGAGGACTCCAAGAGACCCAGTGCTTC
TRBD2	many	TRBV19	TRBJ2-1	CASSALAGALNEQFF	TGTGCCAGTAGTGCCCTAGCGGGGGCCCTCAATGAGCAGTTCTTC
TRBD1	few	TRBV5-6	TRBJ1-2	CASSLVDRVYGYTF	TGTGCCAGCAGCTTGGTCGACAGGGTCTATGGCTACACCTTC
TRBD2	NA	TRBV2	TRBJ2-1	CASSSLAGEQFF	TGTGCCAGCAGCTCACTAGCGGGGGAGCAGTTCTTC
NA	many	TRBV28	TRBJ1-5	CASSLSGQPQHF	TGTGCCAGCAGTTTAAGTGGTCAGCCCCAGCATTTT
NA	many	TRBV7-2	TRBJ2-6	CASSPRVTTGANVLTF	TGTGCCAGCAGCCCGCGGGTTACTACTGGGGCCAACGTCCTGACTTTC